The sequence of this T cell receptor beta chain was determined in a study of blood T cell repertoires in COVID-19. In the study overall: Researchers got acute and convalescent COVID-19 samples from the United States, Italy and Spain. T cells, B-cell-depleted T cells, or PBMCs provided the cDNA or gDNA that served as material.

The CDR3 spans 13 residues. V gave up 4 bases and J gave up 5 bases; unmatched junction bases: 1. The germline V gene encodes CDR1 LGHDT and CDR2 YNNKEL (reference sequence). Per the original methods: The authors estimated nucleated cell counts from reference gene primer amplification. Some clones are missing from TCRdb's copy, which holds only in-frame ones; the method was immunoSEQ multiplex PCR. The V and J calls and the clone size are those of that table, but D and trimming were determined from the DNA. The sample holds over 35,000 clones, roughly 70% seen once. This clone appeared a few times. The sequence came from an older man with acute or convalescent COVID-19. Specimen: peripheral blood. The chain is built from TRBV3-1 (or the pseudogene TRBV3-2) and TRBJ1-1; 10 bases fit TRBD1. The CDR3 DNA is TGTGCCAGCAGCCGACAGGGGGCTACTGAAGCTTTCTTT. As protein: CASSRQGATEAFF.